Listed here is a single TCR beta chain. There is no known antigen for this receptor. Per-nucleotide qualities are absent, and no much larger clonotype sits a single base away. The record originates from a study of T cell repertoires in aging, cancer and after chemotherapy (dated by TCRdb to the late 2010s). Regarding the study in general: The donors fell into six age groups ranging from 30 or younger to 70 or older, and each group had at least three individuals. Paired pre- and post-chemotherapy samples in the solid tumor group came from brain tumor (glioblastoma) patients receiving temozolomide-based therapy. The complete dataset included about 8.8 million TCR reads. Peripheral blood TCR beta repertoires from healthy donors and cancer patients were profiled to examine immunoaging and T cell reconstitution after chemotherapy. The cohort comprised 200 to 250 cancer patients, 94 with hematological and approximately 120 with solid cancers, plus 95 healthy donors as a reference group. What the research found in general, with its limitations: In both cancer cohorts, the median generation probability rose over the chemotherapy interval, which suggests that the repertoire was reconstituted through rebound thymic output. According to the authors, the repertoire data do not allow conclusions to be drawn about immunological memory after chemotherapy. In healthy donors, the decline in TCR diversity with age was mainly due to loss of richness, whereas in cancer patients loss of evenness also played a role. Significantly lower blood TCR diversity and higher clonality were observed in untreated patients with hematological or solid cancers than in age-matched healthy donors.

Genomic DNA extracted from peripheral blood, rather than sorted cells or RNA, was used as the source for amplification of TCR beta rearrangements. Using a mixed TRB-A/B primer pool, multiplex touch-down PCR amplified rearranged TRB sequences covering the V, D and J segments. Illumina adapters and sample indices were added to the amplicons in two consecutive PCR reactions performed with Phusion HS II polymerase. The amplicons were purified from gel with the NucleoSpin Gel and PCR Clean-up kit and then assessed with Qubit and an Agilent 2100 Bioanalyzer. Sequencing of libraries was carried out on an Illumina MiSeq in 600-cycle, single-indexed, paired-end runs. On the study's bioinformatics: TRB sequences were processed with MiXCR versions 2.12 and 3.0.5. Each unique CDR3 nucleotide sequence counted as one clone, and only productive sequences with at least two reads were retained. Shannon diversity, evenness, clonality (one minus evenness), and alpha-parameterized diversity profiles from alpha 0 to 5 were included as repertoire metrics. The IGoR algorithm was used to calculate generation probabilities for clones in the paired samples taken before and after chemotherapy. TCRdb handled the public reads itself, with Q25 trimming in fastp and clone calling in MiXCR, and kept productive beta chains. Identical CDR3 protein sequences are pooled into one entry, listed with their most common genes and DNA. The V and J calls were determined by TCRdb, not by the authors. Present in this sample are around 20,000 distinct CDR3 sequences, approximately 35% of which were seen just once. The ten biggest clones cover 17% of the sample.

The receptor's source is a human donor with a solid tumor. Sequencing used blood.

The nucleotide sequence is given as TGTGCCAGCAGTTACCGGGACGGGGGGGACCCGAGCACAGATACGCAGTATTTT. This is translated as CASSYRDGGDPSTDTQYF. The chain links TRBV6-5 with TRBJ2-3; 8 bases in the junction line up with TRBD2. The germline V gene sets CDR1 to MNHEY and CDR2 to SVGAGI. Clipping removes 2 bases from V and 0 bases from J, with 10 as the unmatched junction base count. Including the terminal cysteine and phenylalanine, the CDR3 comprises 18 residues. Kept here is only the CDR3 DNA, which spans 54 bases and is read in frame from base 1.